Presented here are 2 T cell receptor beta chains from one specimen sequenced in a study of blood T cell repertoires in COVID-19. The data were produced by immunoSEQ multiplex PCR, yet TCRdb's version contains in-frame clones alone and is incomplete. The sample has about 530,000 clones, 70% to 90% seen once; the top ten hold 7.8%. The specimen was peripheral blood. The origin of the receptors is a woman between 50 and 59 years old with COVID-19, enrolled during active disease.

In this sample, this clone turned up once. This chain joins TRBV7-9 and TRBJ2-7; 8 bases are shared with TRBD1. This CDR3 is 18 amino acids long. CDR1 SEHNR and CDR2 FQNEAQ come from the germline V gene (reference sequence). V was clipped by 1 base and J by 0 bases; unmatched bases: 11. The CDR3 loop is CASSLVSIGGQASYEQYF. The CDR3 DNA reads TGTGCCAGCAGCTTAGTTAGTATTGGGGGACAGGCCTCCTACGAGCAGTACTTC.

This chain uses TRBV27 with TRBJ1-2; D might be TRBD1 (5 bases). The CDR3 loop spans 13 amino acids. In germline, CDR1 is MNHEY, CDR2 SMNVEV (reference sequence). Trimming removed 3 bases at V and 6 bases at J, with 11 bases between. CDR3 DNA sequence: TGTGCCAGCAGTTTCCAGGGTCTTAATGGCTACACCTTC. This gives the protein CASSFQGLNGYTF.